The rows below give T cell receptor beta chains drawn from one sample of a study of blood T cell repertoires in COVID-19. Data came from immunoSEQ multiplex PCR; TCRdb stores just in-frame clones and leaves some out. The table has about 94,000 clones, approximately 84% seen once; the top ten hold 6.3%. The specimen was peripheral blood. These receptor sequences come from a man between 60 and 75 years old with acute or convalescent COVID-19. The CDR3 runs from the conserved cysteine through the conserved F or W. Fields, in order: clone size, V gene, J gene, D gene, CDR3 DNA, CDR3 protein. D genes are given only for firm matches. The size entry is marked missing in some rows and otherwise reads once, few, many or a size class.

.	TRBV24-1	TRBJ1-5	TRBD1	TGTGCCACCAGTGTAAGGGACAGCCATCAGCCCCAGCATTTT	CATSVRDSHQPQHF
.	TRBV25-1	TRBJ2-2	TRBD1	TGTGCCAGCGCCTGGGACAGAAACACCGGGGAGCTGTTTTTT	CASAWDRNTGELFF
.	TRBV4-1	TRBJ1-5	.	TGCGCCAGCAGCCAAGTCCTAACGGATCAGCCCCAGCATTTT	CASSQVLTDQPQHF
.	TRBV6-6	TRBJ2-1	.	TGTGCCAGCAGTTCTGCGGTTTTGAATGAGCAGTTCTTC	CASSSAVLNEQFF
.	TRBV7-3	TRBJ2-7	.	TGTGCCAGCAGCTTACCACCTCTCGGCGAGCAGTACTTC	CASSLPPLGEQYF
.	TRBV2	TRBJ1-2	.	TGTGCCAGCAGTGAACATACGACAGGAGATTATGGCTACACCTTC	CASSEHTTGDYGYTF
.	TRBV5-1	TRBJ1-1	.	TGCGCCAGCAGCCAGGGCGAGGCTGAAGCTTTCTTT	CASSQGEAEAFF
.	TRBV29-1	TRBJ1-5	.	TGCAGCGTTGAAACAGGGAGCAATCAGCCCCAGCATTTT	CSVETGSNQPQHF
.	TRBV2	TRBJ1-2	.	TGTGCCGAAGGGGTATCTAACTATGGCTACACCTTC	CAEGVSNYGYTF
.	TRBV19	TRBJ1-4	.	TGTGCCAGCGAAAGGGGGACAACTAATGAAAAACTGTTTTTT	CASERGTTNEKLFF
.	TRBV9	TRBJ2-7	TRBD2	TGTGCCAGCAGCGCGGGGACTAGCGAGACCTACGAGCAGTACTTC	CASSAGTSETYEQYF
.	TRBV10-2	TRBJ2-1	.	TGCGCCAGCAGTGAGGGGGCTCAGCAGTTCTTC	CASSEGAQQFF
.	TRBV4-1	TRBJ2-5	TRBD2	TGCGCCAGCAGCCAAGATCGGGAGGGACTAGCCCAGACCCAGTACTTC	CASSQDREGLAQTQYF
.	TRBV12-3/TRBV12-4	TRBJ1-3	.	TGTGCCAGCAGCCGCAGTCGCGGGGACACCATATATTTT	CASSRSRGDTIYF
.	TRBV7-2	TRBJ1-5	.	TGTGCCAGCAGCCCCTACCTAAATCAGCCCCAGCATTTT	CASSPYLNQPQHF
.	TRBV25-1	TRBJ2-7	.	TGTGCCAGCAGTGGAGGCTTAGTGCAGTACTTC	CASSGGLVQYF
many	TRBV10-3	TRBJ1-5	TRBD1	TGTGCCACACAGGGGGTAAATCAGCCCCAGCATTTT	CATQGVNQPQHF
.	TRBV10-3	TRBJ1-3	.	TGTGCCATCAGTGAGACAGGGAATCCTGGAAACACCATATATTTT	CAISETGNPGNTIYF
once	TRBV7-8	TRBJ1-2	.	TGTGCCAGCAGCTCAGTGGGGCGAGACCATCTCCTCTATGGCTACACCTTC	CASSSVGRDHLLYGYTF
.	TRBV19	TRBJ2-7	TRBD1	TGTGCCAGTAAAGAGACAGGGAATTCTCTCGAGCAGTACTTC	CASKETGNSLEQYF
.	TRBV5-6	TRBJ1-1	.	TGTGCCAGCAGCTTGGTGGCCAGCACTGAAGCTTTCTTT	CASSLVASTEAFF
.	TRBV19	TRBJ1-1	TRBD1	TGTGCCAGTAGGTGGTTTACAGGGGACGACACTGAAGCTTTCTTT	CASRWFTGDDTEAFF
.	TRBV6-5	TRBJ1-1	TRBD1	TGTGCCAGCACTAAGGCCCAGGGGGCCACTGAAGCTTTCTTT	CASTKAQGATEAFF
.	TRBV2	TRBJ1-2	.	TGTGCCAGCAGTGAATCCCAGTCCTATGGCTACACCTTC	CASSESQSYGYTF
.	TRBV2	TRBJ2-1	TRBD2	TGTGCCAGCAGTGAGGCGGGGGGCATTTACAATGAGCAGTTCTTC	CASSEAGGIYNEQFF
.	TRBV6-5	TRBJ2-1	.	TGTGCCACCAGGCTTTGGGGAGTGGATGAGCAGTTCTTC	CATRLWGVDEQFF
.	TRBV6-5	TRBJ1-2	.	TGTGCCAGCAGATCCCTGACAGCCACTAACTATGGCTACACCTTC	CASRSLTATNYGYTF
.	TRBV4-1	TRBJ2-1	.	TGCGCCAGCAGCACCCGACTGGGCTCCTACAATGAGCAGTTCTTC	CASSTRLGSYNEQFF
.	TRBV20-1	TRBJ2-3	TRBD2	TGCAGTGCTAGTGGCGGCGGGGGGGCCTCTACGCAGTATTTT	CSASGGGGASTQYF
.	TRBV18	TRBJ1-6	.	TGTGCCAGCTCACCAGACACAGCCTATAATTCACCCCTCCACTTT	CASSPDTAYNSPLHF
.	TRBV5-5	TRBJ2-7	.	TGTGCCAGCAGCTTCCGACAGGACCCCTACGAGCAGTACTTC	CASSFRQDPYEQYF
once	TRBV5-8	TRBJ2-3	.	TGTGCCAGCAGCTTGGGCAGCGCGAGCACAGATACGCAGTATTTT	CASSLGSASTDTQYF
few	TRBV24-1	TRBJ2-2	.	TGTGCCACCAGTGATTTGCAAAGGGGAGGTGCGCGGGAGCTGTTTTTT	CATSDLQRGGARELFF
.	TRBV7-9	TRBJ1-2	TRBD1	TGTGCCAGCAGTTGGGACAGACTTAACTATGGCTACACCTTC	CASSWDRLNYGYTF
.	TRBV5-5	TRBJ2-5	TRBD2	TGTGCCAGCAGCCCTGGACTAGCGGGGGCATCAGAGACCCAGTACTTC	CASSPGLAGASETQYF
.	TRBV12-3/TRBV12-4	TRBJ1-3	.	TGTGCCAGCAGCACTGGAAACACCATATATTTT	CASSTGNTIYF
.	TRBV11-3	TRBJ2-1	.	TGTGCCAGCAGCTCGACCGGGACACCTTACAATGAGCAGTTCTTC	CASSSTGTPYNEQFF
.	TRBV27	TRBJ2-7	.	TGTGCCAGCAGTCCTGCCGGGGGTGAGACATTCTACGAGCAGTACTTC	CASSPAGGETFYEQYF
once	TRBV5-8	TRBJ1-6	.	TGTGCCAGCATCCAAAACGTCGACAGAGGACATTCACCCCTCCACTTT	CASIQNVDRGHSPLHF
.	TRBV6-2/TRBV6-3	TRBJ2-2	.	TGTGCCAGCAGTTATGTGGAGTGGGGGGGGCCAGAGAACACCGGGGAGCTGTTTTTT	CASSYVEWGGPENTGELFF
once	TRBV30	TRBJ2-7	.	TGTGCCTGGAGTAGTAGAAGCGGTGATGAGCAGTACTTC	CAWSSRSGDEQYF
.	TRBV6-2/TRBV6-3	TRBJ1-5	.	TGTGCCAGCAGTTACTCGATGCGGGGGGCTAGGCAGCCCCAGCATTTT	CASSYSMRGARQPQHF
few	TRBV7-3	TRBJ1-2	TRBD1	TGTGCCAGCAGCTTCAATACAGGGGCGGATGGCTACACCTTC	CASSFNTGADGYTF
.	TRBV7-9	TRBJ1-1	.	TGTGCCAGCAGCTTAGCACAGATGAACACTGAAGCTTTCTTT	CASSLAQMNTEAFF
.	TRBV5-1	TRBJ1-1	.	TGCGCCAGCAGCCCGACAGGAGCTGAAGCTTTCTTT	CASSPTGAEAFF
once	TRBV7-9	TRBJ1-1	.	TGTGCCAGCAGCGTCCAGTTAAGGGGAGGGAACACTGAAGCTTTCTTT	CASSVQLRGGNTEAFF
.	TRBV7-3	TRBJ2-1	TRBD1	TGTGCCAGCAGCCAGACAGGGGGCTCCTACAATGAGCAGTTCTTC	CASSQTGGSYNEQFF
.	TRBV12-5	TRBJ2-7	TRBD1	TGTGCTAGTGGTTTAGCCAGGGGGCCCAACTACGAGCAGTACTTC	CASGLARGPNYEQYF
.	TRBV5-6	TRBJ1-1	.	TGTGCCAGCGGATACCGCGGCACTGAAGCTTTCTTT	CASGYRGTEAFF
.	TRBV30	TRBJ1-1	.	TGTGCCTGGAGTGCGCAGCCAGGGTCTGAAGCTTTCTTT	CAWSAQPGSEAFF
few	TRBV14	TRBJ1-6	.	TGTGCCAGCAGCCTCAAAAACAGGGTTCGGAATTCACCCCTCCACTTT	CASSLKNRVRNSPLHF
.	TRBV18	TRBJ2-2	.	TGTGCCAGCTCCCTCGGATGGCAGTCGGGCACCGGGGAGCTGTTTTTT	CASSLGWQSGTGELFF
.	TRBV19	TRBJ1-2	TRBD1	TGTGCCAGTAGTGTCTATCACGGACAGGGGGCTGGCTACACCTTC	CASSVYHGQGAGYTF
.	TRBV24-1	TRBJ1-2	TRBD1	TGTGCCACCAGTGATTCGGGACAGGGCTATGGCTACACCTTC	CATSDSGQGYGYTF
.	TRBV5-1	TRBJ2-1	.	TGCGCCAGCAGCTTGACTTATCCCATCGGGTACAATGAGCAGTTCTTC	CASSLTYPIGYNEQFF
.	TRBV7-2	TRBJ1-1	TRBD1	TGTGCCAGCAGCCCCCGGAGGGGGCGAGTTGGAACTGAAGCTTTCTTT	CASSPRRGRVGTEAFF
.	TRBV7-2	TRBJ1-2	.	TGTGCCAGCAGCCCGTCGGACACCAAAACCCCATATGGCTACACCTTC	CASSPSDTKTPYGYTF
medium-sized	TRBV3-1/TRBV3-2	TRBJ2-1	.	TGTGCCAGCAGCCACCTGAGCTCCTACAATGAGCAGTTCTTC	CASSHLSSYNEQFF
.	TRBV7-3	TRBJ2-5	.	TGTGCCAGCAGCTTAATTGGCGGGGGCATTAAGGAGACCCAGTACTTC	CASSLIGGGIKETQYF